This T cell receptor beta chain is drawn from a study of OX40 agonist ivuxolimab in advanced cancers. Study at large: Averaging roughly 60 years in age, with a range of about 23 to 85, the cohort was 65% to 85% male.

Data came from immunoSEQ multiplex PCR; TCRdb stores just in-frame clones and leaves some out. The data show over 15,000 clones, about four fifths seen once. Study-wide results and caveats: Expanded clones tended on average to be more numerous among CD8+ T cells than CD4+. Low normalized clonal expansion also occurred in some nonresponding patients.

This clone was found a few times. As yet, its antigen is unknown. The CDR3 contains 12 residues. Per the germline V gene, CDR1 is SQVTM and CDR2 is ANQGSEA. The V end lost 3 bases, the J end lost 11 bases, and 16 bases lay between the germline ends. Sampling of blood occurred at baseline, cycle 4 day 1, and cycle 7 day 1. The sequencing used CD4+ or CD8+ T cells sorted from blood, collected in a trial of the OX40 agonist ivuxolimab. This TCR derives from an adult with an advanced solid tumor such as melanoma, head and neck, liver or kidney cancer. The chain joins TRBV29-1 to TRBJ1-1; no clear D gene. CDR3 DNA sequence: TGCAGCGTTGAGATAGAGTCTTCTTGGGCTTTCTTT. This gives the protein CSVEIESSWAFF.